Below, 19 T cell receptor beta chains from the same sample are listed, as sequenced in a study of cytomegalovirus exposure and HLA in healthy donors. Vbeta (60) and Jbeta (13) primers were used in the PCR. Clones were sequenced by immunoSEQ multiplex PCR, and TCRdb holds only the in-frame ones, with some missing. The table shows over 45,000 clones, with 65% to 85% occurring only once. The sequenced material came from PBMCs. The receptor set was obtained from a boy younger than 18 in good health and CMV-seropositive.

This clone has only one observation. A junction end diverges from the germline sequence, so it may reflect a read error. The genes are TRBV4-1 and TRBJ1-6, with D unclear. Germline CDR1 and CDR2: MGHRA and YSYEKL. The CDR3 totals 15 residues. The CDR3 reads CASREGYNYNSPLHF. The CDR3 DNA reads as TGCGCCAGCAGGGAAGGCTATAACTATAATTCGCCCCTCCACTTT.

The chain joins TRBV19 to TRBJ1-1; no firm D call. There are 12 residues in the CDR3. Looked up from germline, CDR1 is LNHDA and CDR2 is SQIVND (reference sequence). V was trimmed by 10 bases and J by 1 base, leaving 10 bases between them. The CDR3 protein is CATGFWNTEAFF. The CDR3 nucleotides read TGTGCCACCGGTTTTTGGAACACTGAAGCTTTCTTT.

The V call is TRBV6-1, the J call TRBJ2-5, with 7 positions matching TRBD1. Germline V gene lookup returns CDR1 MNHNS and CDR2 SASEGT. The CDR3 covers 16 residues. J lost 4 bases, V lost 2 bases, and 10 bases had no gene match. The CDR3 DNA sequence: TGTGCCAGCAGTGAACCCCACAGGGGTGGGCGAGAGACCCAGTACTTC. It is translated as CASSEPHRGGRETQYF.

The chain employs TRBV9 and TRBJ2-5; 7 bases are shared with TRBD1. Germline trimming cut 4 bases from V and 3 bases from J; bases unmatched to any gene: 3. Germline-derived CDR1 and CDR2 are SGDLS and YYNGEE. The CDR3 sequence is 13 residues long. The CDR3 DNA reads as TGTGCCAGCAGCCGACAGGGTAAAGAGACCCAGTACTTC. Residues: CASSRQGKETQYF.

This chain connects TRBV5-4 to TRBJ2-2; the match to TRBD2 covers 7 bases. Trimming cost V 4 bases and J 3 bases; bases outside gene matches: 6. The length of the CDR3 is 15 residues. Germline V gene data show CDR1 as SGHNT and CDR2 as YYREEE (reference sequence). In nucleotides, the CDR3 is TGTGCCAGCAGCGTCAGCGGGATCTACACCGGGGAGCTGTTTTTT. Protein sequence: CASSVSGIYTGELFF.

The rearrangement uses TRBV4-1 and TRBJ2-5, with D unresolved. This CDR3 has 15 residues. V gave up 3 bases and J gave up 1 base, with 12 bases separating them. Germline V gene data show CDR1 as MGHRA and CDR2 as YSYEKL. The CDR3 DNA is TGCGCCAGCAGCCACAAATACACCAGCCAAGAGACCCAGTACTTC. Translating gives CASSHKYTSQETQYF.

This clone was counted only a few times. V is TRBV29-1 and J is TRBJ1-2; D remains ambiguous. The V gene's germline CDR1 is SQVTM and CDR2 ANQGSEA. This CDR3 contains 8 residues. Trimming shortened V by 3 bases and J by 13 bases, and 6 bases separated the two germline ends. As DNA, the CDR3 is TGCAGCGTTGAGGAGAGCACCTTC. Protein: CSVEESTF.

J is TRBJ2-1 and V is TRBV9; TRBD2 aligns across 8 bases. The V and J ends lost 0 bases and 5 bases, in that order; junction bases with no gene match: 7. From germline, CDR1 is SGDLS and CDR2 YYNGEE. CDR3 length equals 16 residues. CDR3 sequence: CASSVGTGGPNNEQFF. The CDR3 nucleotides are TGTGCCAGCAGCGTAGGTACGGGGGGGCCGAACAATGAGCAGTTCTTC.

This chain joins TRBV11-1 and TRBJ2-5; tentatively, D is TRBD2 (5 bases). V gave up 3 bases and J gave up 2 bases, with 7 bases separating them. The V gene's germline CDR1 is SGHAT and CDR2 FQDESV (reference sequence). This CDR3 is 13 amino acids long. In DNA form, the CDR3 reads TGTGCCAGCAGCTTCGGGAATCAAGAGACCCAGTACTTC. Translated: CASSFGNQETQYF.

The chain carries TRBV6-1 and TRBJ2-3; 10 bases map to TRBD2. The CDR3 consists of 16 residues. CDR1 MNHNS and CDR2 SASEGT come from the germline V gene. Trimming cost V 1 base and J 6 bases; bases outside gene matches: 7. CDR3 residues: CASSEEERGGLDTQYF. As DNA, the CDR3 is TGTGCCAGCAGTGAAGAAGAGCGGGGGGGCCTGGATACGCAGTATTTT.

This chain connects TRBV18 to TRBJ2-7; TRBD2 agrees at 12 bases. The V and J ends lost 3 bases and 5 bases, in that order; junction bases with no gene match: 2. The CDR3 length is 14 residues. Germline CDR1 KGHSH, CDR2 LQKENI. DNA for the CDR3: TGTGCCAGCTCACCGGGACTAGCGGGCGACGAGCAGTACTTC. Protein product: CASSPGLAGDEQYF.

The J gene is TRBJ2-3, the V gene TRBV6-6, with 7 nucleotides matching TRBD1. The length of the CDR3 is 14 residues. Germline lookup yields CDR1 MNHNY and CDR2 SVGAGI (reference sequence). The V gene end was trimmed by 7 bases and the J gene end by 2 bases; junction bases not matched to a gene: 6. The CDR3 here is CASIHDRDTDTQYF. CDR3 nucleotides: TGTGCCAGCATCCACGACAGGGACACAGATACGCAGTATTTT.

This clone is a singleton in its sample. The chain combines TRBV7-8 with TRBJ2-1, with TRBD1 identical over 7 bases. J gave up 3 bases and V 5 bases, and 19 bases lay outside the gene matches. Germline loops: CDR1 SGHVS, CDR2 FQNEAQ. The CDR3 extends over 19 amino acids. This chain's CDR3 is CASSTSAAGRGNVYNEQFF. In DNA form, the CDR3 reads TGTGCCAGCAGCACCTCGGCCGCGGGCAGGGGGAACGTCTACAATGAGCAGTTCTTC.

The chain carries TRBV28 and TRBJ1-2; no definite D call. V lost 1 base and J 10 bases, leaving 16 bases between the germline ends. CDR3 length equals 14 residues. Germline CDR1 is MDHEN and CDR2 is SYDVKM. The CDR3 coding sequence is TGTGCCAGCAGTTTATTTGCCCAAGGTGAGGTCTACACCTTC. This codes for CASSLFAQGEVYTF.

On this clone: The junction departs from germline at one end; a sequencing error may be responsible. This chain uses TRBV7-9 with TRBJ1-1, with 10 bases that match TRBD1. Germline V gene data show CDR1 as SEHNR and CDR2 as FQNEAQ (reference sequence). The CDR3 spans 16 residues. The CDR3 bases are TGTTCCAGCAGCTTGTCCCGGGACAGGGGAGGGACTGAAGCTTTCTTT. Amino acid sequence: CSSSLSRDRGGTEAFF.

This rearrangement joins TRBV5-1 to TRBJ1-2; tentative D call: TRBD1 (6 bases). V lost 4 bases and J 0 bases, leaving 13 bases between the germline ends. CDR1 and CDR2 (germline): SGHRS, YFSETQ. The CDR3 is 15 amino acids. The CDR3 bases are TGCGCCAGCAGCATAACAGGGTATGCTAACTATGGCTACACCTTC. It is translated as CASSITGYANYGYTF.

The J gene is TRBJ2-5, the V gene TRBV27, with TRBD2 as a possible D gene (5 bases). From germline, CDR1 is MNHEY and CDR2 SMNVEV (reference sequence). This CDR3 comprises 14 residues. V lost 0 bases and J lost 2, with 7 bases in between. CDR3 loop: CASSLSLAQETQYF. The CDR3 region has the DNA TGTGCCAGCAGTTTATCTCTAGCTCAAGAGACCCAGTACTTC.

This clone has a single count. This chain connects TRBV11-2 to TRBJ2-5; D may be TRBD2 (6 bases). The germline CDR1 and CDR2 sequences are SGHAT and FQNNGV. This CDR3 has 14 amino acids. V was trimmed by 5 bases and J by 2 bases, leaving 12 bases between them. CDR3 DNA sequence: TGTGCCAGCAGCATTCTTAGCGGACAAGAGACCCAGTACTTC. Its protein is CASSILSGQETQYF.

The V call is TRBV5-5, the J call TRBJ2-1; D might be TRBD1 (5 bases). The CDR3 contains 15 residues. V lost 4 bases to trimming and J lost 0 bases, with 11 bases between them. CDR1 is SGHKS, CDR2 YYEKEE, per germline (reference sequence). The CDR3 is CASSLQGSSYNEQFF. DNA for the CDR3: TGTGCCAGCAGCCTGCAGGGAAGCTCCTACAATGAGCAGTTCTTC.